Each of the 3 T cell receptor beta chains below was sequenced from the same sample in a study of T cell responses to AZD1222 COVID-19 vaccine. The assay was immunoSEQ multiplex PCR, and TCRdb's table has in-frame clones only and misses some. The table lists more than 110,000 clones, just under 95% of them singletons, with about 5% in the top ten. This material consisted of peripheral blood, taken on day 0 of AZD1222 vaccination. These receptors originate from an adult in good health.

The CDR3 DNA sequence: TGTGCCAGAGAAACCGGGACTAGCGGCAATGAGCAGTTCTTC. It yields the protein CARETGTSGNEQFF. The chain carries TRBV7-5 and TRBJ2-1; the table's D call of TRBD2 was not tested on the DNA. TRBV7-5 is a pseudogene. The CDR3 consists of 14 residues.

The J gene is TRBJ1-4, the V gene TRBV3-1 (or the pseudogene TRBV3-2); no reliable D call. The germline V gene encodes CDR1 LGHDT and CDR2 YNNKEL (reference sequence). This CDR3 has 15 residues. With 0 bases removed from V and 1 base from J, the gap between germline ends came to 6 bases. CDR3 nucleotide sequence: TGTGCCAGCAGCCAAGACCCGGGAACTAATGAAAAACTGTTTTTT. Translation gives CASSQDPGTNEKLFF.

The V call is TRBV28, the J call TRBJ1-1; D is perhaps TRBD1 (5 bases). V lost 6 bases, J lost 7 bases, and 12 bases lay in between. Germline V gene data show CDR1 as MDHEN and CDR2 as SYDVKM. The CDR3 consists of 12 residues. Written as DNA, the CDR3 is TGTGCCAGCAGACTACAGGATCTTGAAGCTTTCTTT. It codes for CASRLQDLEAFF.